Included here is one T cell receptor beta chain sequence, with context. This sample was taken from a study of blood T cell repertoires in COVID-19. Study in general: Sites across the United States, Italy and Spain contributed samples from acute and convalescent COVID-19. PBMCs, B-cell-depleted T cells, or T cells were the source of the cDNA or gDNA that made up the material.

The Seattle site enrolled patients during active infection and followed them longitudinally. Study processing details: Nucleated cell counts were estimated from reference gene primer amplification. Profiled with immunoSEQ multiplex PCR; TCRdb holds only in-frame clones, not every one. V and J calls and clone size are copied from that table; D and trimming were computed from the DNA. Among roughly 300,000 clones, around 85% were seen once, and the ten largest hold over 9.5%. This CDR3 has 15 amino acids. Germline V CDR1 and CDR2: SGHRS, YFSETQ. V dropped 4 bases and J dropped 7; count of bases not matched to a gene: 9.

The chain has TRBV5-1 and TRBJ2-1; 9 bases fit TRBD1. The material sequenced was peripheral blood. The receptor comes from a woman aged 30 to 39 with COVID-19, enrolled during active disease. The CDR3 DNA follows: TGCGCCAGCAGCCTTACAGGGGGCCCGGGGAATGAGCAGTTCTTC. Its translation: CASSLTGGPGNEQFF.